Below, 11 T cell receptor beta chains from the same sample are listed, as sequenced in a study of cytomegalovirus exposure and HLA in healthy donors (dated by TCRdb to the late 2010s). The library was obtained by the immunoSEQ multiplex PCR assay. For the multiplex PCR, a mixture combining 60 forward primers for TCR Vbeta segments and 13 reverse primers for TCR Jbeta segments was used. TCRdb obtained this table from immuneACCESS and retained in-frame rearrangements with V and J assigned. These tables miss some clones; where compared with another copy, unresolved V genes account for less than half of the shortfall, and the remainder is unexplained. Within this sample are around 92,000 clones, with over 70% of them counted one time only. Roughly 1.3% of the sample goes to the ten largest clones. Sequencing input: PBMCs. These receptors all come from a girl aged 2 to 10 in good health and CMV-seropositive.

The chain links TRBV14 to TRBJ2-7; no reliable D call. The CDR3 length is 13 residues. V gave up 1 base and J gave up 4 bases, with 8 bases separating them. Germline V gene sequence: CDR1 SGHDN, CDR2 FVKESK. CDR3 bases: TGTGCCAGCAGCCAAGGACTTGGGTACGAGCAGTACTTC. Translating gives CASSQGLGYEQYF.

V usage is TRBV22-1 and J usage is TRBJ1-5. TRBV22-1 is a pseudogene segment. The CDR3 has 18 residues. The CDR3 DNA reads TGTCCTGGGAGCGCACGAGGCATCGTCCCATGCAGCAATCAGCCCCAGCATTTT. Amino acid sequence: CPGSARGIVPCSNQPQHF.

CDR3 DNA sequence: TGCAGCGTTTGGTTACAGGGGGCCACTGAAGCTTTCTTT. It is translated as CSVWLQGATEAFF. J is TRBJ1-1 and V is TRBV29-1; 9 bases fit TRBD1. The V and J ends lost 5 bases and 4 bases, in that order; junction bases with no gene match: 5. Germline V lookup: CDR1 SQVTM, CDR2 ANQGSEA. The CDR3 is 13 residues long.

The gene calls are TRBV29-1 and TRBJ2-1; possible D gene TRBD2, 5 bases. The V end lost 7 bases, the J end lost 10 bases, and 14 bases lay between the germline ends. Germline V gene data show CDR1 as SQVTM and CDR2 as ANQGSEA. The CDR3 spans 11 residues. The CDR3 protein is CSGGGHPEQFF. DNA of the CDR3: TGCAGCGGTGGAGGTCATCCGGAGCAGTTCTTC.

This clone has a single count. The chain is built from TRBV4-1 and TRBJ2-7; 10 positions match TRBD1. With V trimmed by 2 bases and J by 3 bases, 7 bases remained unmatched. Germline CDR1 reads MGHRA; CDR2 reads YSYEKL. There are 16 residues in the CDR3. The chain's CDR3 is CASSQPRDRGFYEQYF. The CDR3 DNA reads as TGCGCCAGCAGCCAACCCCGGGACAGGGGATTCTACGAGCAGTACTTC.

The gene calls are TRBV4-1 and TRBJ2-7, with 11 bases aligning to TRBD2. The CDR3 length is 15 residues. The germline CDR1 and CDR2 sequences are MGHRA and YSYEKL. The V segment lost 0 bases and the J segment 3 bases; nucleotides outside the gene matches: 1. CDR3 sequence: CASSQELAGVYEQYF. Here the CDR3 DNA reads TGCGCCAGCAGCCAAGAACTAGCGGGAGTCTACGAGCAGTACTTC.

The rearrangement uses TRBV30 and TRBJ2-7, with D perhaps TRBD2 (6 bases). The germline CDR1 and CDR2 sequences are GTSNPN and SVGIG (reference sequence). This CDR3 is built from 15 residues. V lost 3 bases and J lost 0, with 15 bases in between. CDR3 region: CAWRGFGRDSYEQYF. Here the CDR3 DNA reads TGTGCCTGGAGAGGGTTCGGGAGAGACTCCTACGAGCAGTACTTC.

The gene calls are TRBV13 and TRBJ2-1; 10 bases match TRBD2. The CDR3 extends over 19 amino acids. Trimming removed 4 bases from V and 3 bases from J; junction bases left unmatched: 15. Germline V lookup: CDR1 PRHDT, CDR2 FYEKMQ (reference sequence). CDR3 in amino acids: CASSSRIARTSGNYNEQFF. Here the CDR3 DNA reads TGTGCCAGCAGCTCCCGCATCGCCCGGACTAGCGGCAACTACAATGAGCAGTTCTTC.

This clone appeared a few times. CDR3 region: CASSEGPSTANYGYTF. For the CDR3, the DNA is TGTGCCAGCAGTGAGGGCCCCAGCACAGCTAACTATGGCTACACCTTC. The J gene is TRBJ1-2, the V gene TRBV6-1, with D hard to call. V was cut by 3 bases and J by 0 bases, with 14 bases left in between. Germline V gene sequence: CDR1 MNHNS, CDR2 SASEGT. CDR3 length: 16 amino acids.

This clone was seen just once. J is TRBJ1-2 and V is TRBV5-6; the match to TRBD1 covers 7 bases. V lost 1 base and J lost 4; bases outside the gene matches: 10. Per the germline V gene, CDR1 is SGHDT and CDR2 is YYEEEE. CDR3 length equals 16 residues. The CDR3 bases are TGTGCCAGCAGCTTGTCCCTCTGGACAGGACCCTATGGCTACACCTTC. Translating gives CASSLSLWTGPYGYTF.

The table lists this clone with a few counts. The V gene is TRBV6-5, the J gene TRBJ1-1; D gene unclear. This CDR3 is 15 amino acids long. Germline CDR1 MNHEY, CDR2 SVGAGI. With 6 bases removed from V and 1 base from J, the gap between germline ends came to 15 bases. CDR3 DNA sequence: TGTGCCAGCAGCAGAGGGAGGAGTGGGAACACTGAAGCTTTCTTT. Its protein product is CASSRGRSGNTEAFF.